This T cell receptor beta chain was documented in a study of response to subunit inactivated influenza vaccine. TCRdb reprocessed the RT-PCR reads with MiXCR, giving one entry per CDR3 protein. The data hold 450,000 to 600,000 distinct CDR3 sequences, with less than 7.5% observed a single time. This clonotype has more than one count but fewer than ten. The origin of this receptor is a man aged 50-75 years who received an inactivated influenza vaccine. The sample here was PBMCs from blood, taken about 24 months after vaccination.

The CDR3 sequence: CSVPGRDRMNTEAFF. The CDR3, as DNA: TGCAGCGTTCCGGGTCGGGACAGGATGAACACTGAAGCTTTCTTT. The J gene is TRBJ1-1, the V gene TRBV29-1, with TRBD1 matching over 8 bases. Germline V gives CDR1 SQVTM, CDR2 ANQGSEA. This CDR3 is 15 amino acids long. V lost 5 bases and J lost 0; bases outside the gene matches: 8.